This section outlines one T cell receptor beta chain sequence together with its context. Its antigen is undetermined. Within the sample, other DNA sequences also encode this same CDR3. CD45RO-negative CD8 cells positively selected for CCR7 made up the naive population, which excluded terminally differentiated effector memory CD45RA+ cells. This entry comes from a study of shared clonotypes between healthy human individuals. Study observations and caveats: Non-shared clonotypes were found to have lower generation probabilities than the clonotypes that were shared by all four of the sorted-subset donors.

Repertoires were generated with immunoSEQ multiplex PCR, while TCRdb's copy carries only in-frame clones and drops some. Of 1.5 million to 2.5 million clones in the sample, roughly 95% were seen once. CDR1 is SGHDT, CDR2 YYEEEE, per germline. The CDR3 runs 14 residues. Trimming pared 0 bases from V and 5 bases from J, leaving 11 bases between. The source of this sequence is a man between 18 and 29 years old in good health. This chain uses TRBV5-6 with TRBJ2-5; D unresolved. The sequencing sample was made of naive CD8+ T cells sorted from blood. CDR3 sequence reads: CASSLAQGRETQYF. CDR3 nucleotide sequence: TGTGCCAGCAGCTTGGCACAAGGACGGGAGACCCAGTACTTC.